The present entry profiles one TCR beta chain with its context. Original processing methods: Nucleated cell counts were estimated from reference gene primer amplification. Sequencing used immunoSEQ multiplex PCR; TCRdb keeps in-frame clones, though not all of them. V and J calls and clone size are copied from that table; D and trimming were computed from the DNA. The repertoire holds about 180,000 clones, with approximately 88% as singletons. The sample is drawn from a study of blood T cell repertoires in COVID-19. About the research overall: Whether acute or convalescent, the COVID-19 samples came from the United States, Italy and Spain. PBMCs, B-cell-depleted T cells, or T cells provided the cDNA or gDNA that made up the material.

The CDR3 sequence is 14 residues long. The ends were cut back, 5 bases at V and 0 bases at J, with 11 bases in the middle. Germline CDR1 SGHVS, CDR2 FQNEAQ. The sample comprised peripheral blood. The sequence came from a woman under 40 with acute or convalescent COVID-19. The chain uses TRBV7-8 and TRBJ2-7; D unresolved. CDR3 nucleotides: TGTGCCAGCAGCGCGCAGGAAAGCTCCTACGAGCAGTACTTC. Protein: CASSAQESSYEQYF.